These 2 T cell receptor beta chains share one sample of origin, sequenced in a study of T cells after yellow fever vaccination. TCRdb re-called the 5' RACE reads through MiXCR, storing one row per CDR3 protein. Of roughly 340,000 distinct CDR3 sequences listed, more than 8.5% are singletons. Sequencing was performed on PBMCs, taken on the day of the first yellow fever vaccination. These TCRs come from a man younger than 35 who received the YFV17D yellow fever vaccine.

This chain links TRBV20-1 with TRBJ2-5; D unclear. The germline CDR1 and CDR2 sequences are DFQATT and SNEGSKA (reference sequence). Trimming took off 0 bases at V and 5 bases at J, with 16 bases between the two ends. CDR3 length: 15 residues. The chain's CDR3 is CSARDSSGIGETQYF. The CDR3 region has the DNA TGCAGTGCTAGAGATTCCTCAGGAATAGGCGAGACCCAGTACTTC.

The V gene is TRBV7-3, the J gene TRBJ2-1; D may correspond to TRBD1 or TRBD2 (5 bases each). V was trimmed by 4 bases and J by 7 bases, leaving 14 bases between them. Per germline, CDR1 SGHTA and CDR2 FQGTGA. This CDR3 comprises 14 residues. The CDR3 DNA reads as TGTGCCAGCAGCTCGCGACGGGACGGAAATGAGCAGTTCTTC. Translated, it gives CASSSRRDGNEQFF.